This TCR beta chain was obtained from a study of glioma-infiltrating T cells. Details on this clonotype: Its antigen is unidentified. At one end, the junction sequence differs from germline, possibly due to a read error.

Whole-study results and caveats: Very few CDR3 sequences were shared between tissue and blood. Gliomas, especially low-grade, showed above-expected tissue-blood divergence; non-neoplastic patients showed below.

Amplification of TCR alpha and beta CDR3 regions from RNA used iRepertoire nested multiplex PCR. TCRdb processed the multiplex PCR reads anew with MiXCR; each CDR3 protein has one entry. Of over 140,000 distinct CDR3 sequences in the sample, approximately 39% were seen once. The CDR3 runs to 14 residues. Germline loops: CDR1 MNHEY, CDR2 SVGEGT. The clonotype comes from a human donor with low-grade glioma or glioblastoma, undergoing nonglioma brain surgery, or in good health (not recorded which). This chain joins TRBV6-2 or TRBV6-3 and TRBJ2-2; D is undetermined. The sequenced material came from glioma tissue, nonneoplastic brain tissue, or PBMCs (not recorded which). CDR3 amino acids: CAGSYSTATGELFF. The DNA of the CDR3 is TGTGCCGGCAGTTACTCGACGGCCACCGGGGAGCTGTTTTTT.